This T cell receptor beta chain was recovered during a study of blood T cells in healthy people across ages (dated by TCRdb to about 2015). As for the study more broadly: In model experiments, template switching captured about one uniquely barcoded TCR beta cDNA molecule for every two T cells. To avoid experimental bias, donors of different ages were distributed randomly across sequencing lanes. The study analyzed two additional independent replicas of 1 million unique cDNA reads from the same blood draw for two donors, one aged 18 to 29 and one aged 80 or older. The study measured age-related changes in TCR beta repertoire diversity using deep sequencing normalized with unique cDNA molecular identifiers. The donors were split into four age groups: young (average approximately 16 years), middle-aged (39), aged (roughly 60) and long-lived (approximately 80). Broader findings and caveats from the paper: Estimates of total diversity based on one million sequenced T cells were regarded as lower bounds and as underestimates. Observed TCR beta diversity correlated strongly with the percentage of naive T cells measured by flow cytometry. Bulk unsorted PBMC profiling prevented conclusive comparison of naive and antigen-experienced compartments. Donor CMV infection status was unknown, potentially confounding age-related changes in expanded clonotypes. Observed TCR beta diversity per million T cells fell roughly linearly with age, and a significant reduction was already apparent by age roughly 40. The long-lived group showed more naive CD4+ T cells, fewer expanded clones and increased TCR diversity than the aged group, suggesting age selection.

Library generation was performed with 5' RACE. TCRdb shows the sequencer as Illumina HiSeq 2500. A second PCR of about 7 to 12 cycles was run with a J-beta primer mix and a sample-barcoded 5' primer. A template-switch 5' adaptor carrying 12 random nucleotides introduced a unique molecular identifier onto each TCR beta cDNA molecule. Each sample yielded at least 3 million CDR3-containing paired-end reads. First-strand cDNA was synthesized from all RNA with the Mint cDNA synthesis kit, primed by a TRBC-specific oligonucleotide. After uracil-DNA glycosylase treatment, a first 18-cycle PCR used universal primers M1SS and BC2_uni_R on all cDNA. As for how the authors treated the data: For normalization, 1 million high-quality reads, each with a distinct molecular identifier, were randomly selected from each sample. Instead of being binned into consensus sequences, reads that shared molecular identifiers were thrown out. CDR3 identification, clonotype clustering and error correction used MiTCR with a Q25 quality threshold and the strictest error-elimination algorithm. A nonparametric unseen species model with Euler transformation was used to estimate lower-bound total TCR beta diversity. The raw public data were reprocessed by TCRdb itself: fastp quality trimming at Q25, MiXCR clonotype calling, in-frame beta chains only. Rows are unified per CDR3 protein, each entry keeping the most common DNA and genes. The V and J calls shown here were made by TCRdb, not taken from the authors' results. The sample contains roughly 1,700,000 distinct CDR3 sequences, 28% of them found a single time. The top ten constitute 7.7% of the sample.

From the germline V gene, CDR1 is SGHTA and CDR2 is FQGNSA. V is clipped by 1 base and J by 4 bases, and the sequence between their germline boundaries is 13 bases long. From the cysteine up to the phenylalanine, the CDR3 has a length of 15 residues. Just the 45-base CDR3 DNA is kept, in frame starting at base 1. This clonotype was observed a handful of times. What this receptor recognizes is not known. Base qualities were left out, and no much larger clone turns up one base away. The donors were around 39 Caucasian individuals from Russia, aged roughly 6 to 90 years, who were systemically healthy. Each donor gave ten milliliters of peripheral blood, collected into EDTA-treated Vacutainer tubes. Ficoll-Paque density-gradient centrifugation was used to isolate PBMCs, with at least 6.5 million per sample. Trizol reagent was used to extract total RNA from PBMCs, with at least 6 micrograms per sample. For every donor, an aliquot of PBMCs went through flow cytometry to measure the percentages of naive CD45RAhigh/CD27high T cells.

This sequence was found in a woman younger than 45 in good health. The sequencing sample was made of blood. This sequence uses TRBV7-2 and TRBJ1-2; the D gene is not confidently resolved. This receptor carries the CDR3 CASSLGWRPFYGYTF. In nucleotides, the sequence is TGTGCCAGCAGCTTAGGGTGGCGCCCATTCTATGGCTACACCTTC.